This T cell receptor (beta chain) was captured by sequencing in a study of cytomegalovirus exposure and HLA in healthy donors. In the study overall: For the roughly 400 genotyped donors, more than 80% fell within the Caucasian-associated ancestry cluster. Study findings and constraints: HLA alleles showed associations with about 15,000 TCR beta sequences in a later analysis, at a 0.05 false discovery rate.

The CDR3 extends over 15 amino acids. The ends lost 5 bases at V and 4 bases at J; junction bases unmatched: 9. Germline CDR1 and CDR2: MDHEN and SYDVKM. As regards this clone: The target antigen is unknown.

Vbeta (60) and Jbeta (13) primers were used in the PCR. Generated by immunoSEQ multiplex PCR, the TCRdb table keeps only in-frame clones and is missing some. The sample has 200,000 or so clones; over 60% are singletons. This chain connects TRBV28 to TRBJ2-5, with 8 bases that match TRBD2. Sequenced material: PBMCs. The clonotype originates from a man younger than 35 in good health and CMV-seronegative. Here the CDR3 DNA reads TGTGCCAGCAGTCATCATCGGGGGGGGGCAGAGACCCAGTACTTC. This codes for CASSHHRGGAETQYF. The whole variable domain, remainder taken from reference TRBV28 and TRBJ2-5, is DVKVTQSSRYLVKRTGEKVFLECVQDMDHENMFWYRQDPGLGLRLIYFSYDVKMKEKGDIPEGYSVSREKKERFSLILESASTNQTSMYLCASSHHRGGAETQYFGPGTRLLVL.